This TCR beta chain is from a study of blood T cell repertoires in COVID-19. Study background: Donors in the United States, Italy and Spain gave samples during acute or convalescent COVID-19.

The authors' processing: Counts of nucleated cells, estimated from reference gene primer amplification, were obtained. TCRdb's table, derived via immunoSEQ multiplex PCR, lists solely in-frame clones and lacks some. The V and J calls and clone size are taken from that table; D and trimming were inferred from the DNA. Here the sample spans roughly 170,000 clones, 86% being singletons. V was trimmed by 6 bases and J by 9 bases, leaving 21 bases between them. The CDR3 contains 15 residues. The germline V gene encodes CDR1 MNHEY and CDR2 SMNVEV (reference sequence). Material: peripheral blood. The chain joins TRBV27 to TRBJ1-5; D might be TRBD1 (6 bases). The source of this sequence is a man in his 70s with active or convalescent COVID-19. The CDR3 nucleotides read TGTGCCAGCAGGAGAGGGCAGGGGCATTGGGGGCCCCAGCATTTT. The encoded protein is CASRRGQGHWGPQHF.